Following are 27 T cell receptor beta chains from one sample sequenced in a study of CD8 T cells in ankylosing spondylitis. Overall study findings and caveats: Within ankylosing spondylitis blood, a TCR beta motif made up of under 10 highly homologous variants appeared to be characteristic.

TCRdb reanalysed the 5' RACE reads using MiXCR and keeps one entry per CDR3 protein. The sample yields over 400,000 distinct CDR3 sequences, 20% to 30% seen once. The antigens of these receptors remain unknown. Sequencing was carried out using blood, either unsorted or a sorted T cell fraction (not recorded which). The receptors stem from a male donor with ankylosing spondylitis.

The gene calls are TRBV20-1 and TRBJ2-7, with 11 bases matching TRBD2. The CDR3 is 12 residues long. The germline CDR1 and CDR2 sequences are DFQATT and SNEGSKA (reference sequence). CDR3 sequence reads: CRAGLAVYEQYF. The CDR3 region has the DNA TGCCGGGCGGGACTAGCGGTGTACGAGCAGTACTTC.

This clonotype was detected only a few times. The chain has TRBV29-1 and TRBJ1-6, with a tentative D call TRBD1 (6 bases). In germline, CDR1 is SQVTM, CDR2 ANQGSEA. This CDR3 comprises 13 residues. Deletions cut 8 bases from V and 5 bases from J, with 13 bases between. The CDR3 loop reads CSPEQGNNSPLHF. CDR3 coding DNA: TGCAGCCCTGAACAGGGAAATAATTCACCCCTCCACTTT.

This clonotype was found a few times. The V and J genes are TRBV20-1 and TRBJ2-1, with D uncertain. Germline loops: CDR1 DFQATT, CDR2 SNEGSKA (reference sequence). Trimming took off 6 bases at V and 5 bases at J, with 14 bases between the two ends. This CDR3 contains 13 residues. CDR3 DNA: TGCAGTGCCCAGCCCGGTTTAGACAATGAGCAGTTCTTC. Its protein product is CSAQPGLDNEQFF.

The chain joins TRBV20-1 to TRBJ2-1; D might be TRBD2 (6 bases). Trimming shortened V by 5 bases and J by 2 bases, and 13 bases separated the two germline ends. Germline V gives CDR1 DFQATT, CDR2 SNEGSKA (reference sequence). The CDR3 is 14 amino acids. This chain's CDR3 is CSAQTGETYNEQFF. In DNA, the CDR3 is TGCAGTGCTCAAACGGGAGAAACCTACAATGAGCAGTTCTTC.

The DNA for the CDR3 is TGTGCCAGCAGCAAGGGACAGGGAGAGGGCACCGGGGAGCTGTTTTTT. Its translation: CASSKGQGEGTGELFF. The rearrangement joins TRBV6-1 to TRBJ2-2, with TRBD1 identical over 9 bases. Germline loops: CDR1 MNHNS, CDR2 SASEGT. The CDR3 runs to 16 residues. The J segment lost 4 bases and the V segment lost 6 bases, leaving 9 bases of the junction unmatched.

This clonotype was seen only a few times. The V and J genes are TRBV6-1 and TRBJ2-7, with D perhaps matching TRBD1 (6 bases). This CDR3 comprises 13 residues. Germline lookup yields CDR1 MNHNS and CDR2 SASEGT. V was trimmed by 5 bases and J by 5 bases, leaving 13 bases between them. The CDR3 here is CASSTNKGDEQYV. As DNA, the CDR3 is TGTGCCAGCAGTACCAACAAGGGGGACGAGCAGTACGTC.

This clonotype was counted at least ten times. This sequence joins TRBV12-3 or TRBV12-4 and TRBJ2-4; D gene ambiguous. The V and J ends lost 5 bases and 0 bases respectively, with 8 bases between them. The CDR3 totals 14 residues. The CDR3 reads CASSTNQAKNIQYF. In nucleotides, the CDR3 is TGTGCCAGCAGTACCAATCAAGCCAAAAACATTCAGTACTTC.

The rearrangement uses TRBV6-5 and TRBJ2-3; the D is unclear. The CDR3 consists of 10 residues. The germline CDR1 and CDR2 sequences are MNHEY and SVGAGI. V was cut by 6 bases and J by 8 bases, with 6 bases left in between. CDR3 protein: CASRESTQYF. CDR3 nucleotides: TGTGCCAGCAGGGAGTCTACGCAGTATTTT.

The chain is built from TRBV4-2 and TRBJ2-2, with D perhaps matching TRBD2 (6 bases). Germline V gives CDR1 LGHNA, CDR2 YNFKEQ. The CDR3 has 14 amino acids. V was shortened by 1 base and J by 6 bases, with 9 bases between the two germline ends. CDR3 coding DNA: TGTGCCAGCAGCCAAGGAGGGGAGGCCGGGGAGCTGTTTTTT. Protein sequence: CASSQGGEAGELFF.

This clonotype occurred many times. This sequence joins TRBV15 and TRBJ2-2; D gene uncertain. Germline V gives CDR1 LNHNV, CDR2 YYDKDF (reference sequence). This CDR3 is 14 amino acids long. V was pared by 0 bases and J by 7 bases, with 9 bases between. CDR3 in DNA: TGTGCCACCAGCAGAGAAAGGGTCGGCGGGGAGCTGTTTTTT. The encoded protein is CATSRERVGGELFF. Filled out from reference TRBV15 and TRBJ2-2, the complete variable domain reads DAMVIQNPRYQVTQFGKPVTLSCSQTLNHNVMYWYQQKSSQAPKLLFHYYDKDFNNEADTPDNFQSRRPNTSFCFLDIRSPGLGDTAMYLCATSRERVGGELFFGEGSRLTVL.

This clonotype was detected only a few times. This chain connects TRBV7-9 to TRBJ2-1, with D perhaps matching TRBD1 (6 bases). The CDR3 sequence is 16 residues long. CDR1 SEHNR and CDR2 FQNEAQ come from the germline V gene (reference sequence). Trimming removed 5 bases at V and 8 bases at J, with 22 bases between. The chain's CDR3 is CASSPLTGIEFYEQFF. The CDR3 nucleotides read TGTGCCAGCAGCCCACTAACAGGGATCGAATTTTATGAGCAGTTCTTC.

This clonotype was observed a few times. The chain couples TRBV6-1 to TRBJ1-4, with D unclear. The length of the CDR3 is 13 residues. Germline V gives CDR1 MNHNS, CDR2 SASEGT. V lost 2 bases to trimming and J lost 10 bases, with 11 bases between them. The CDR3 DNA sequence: TGTGCCAGCAGTGAAAACATCGCGGGAAAACTGTTTTTT. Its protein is CASSENIAGKLFF.

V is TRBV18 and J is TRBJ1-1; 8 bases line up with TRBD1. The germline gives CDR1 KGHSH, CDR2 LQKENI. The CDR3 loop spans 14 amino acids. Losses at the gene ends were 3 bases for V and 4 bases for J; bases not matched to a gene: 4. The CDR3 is CASSPPGQVTEAFF. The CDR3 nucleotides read TGTGCCAGCTCACCCCCGGGACAGGTCACTGAAGCTTTCTTT.

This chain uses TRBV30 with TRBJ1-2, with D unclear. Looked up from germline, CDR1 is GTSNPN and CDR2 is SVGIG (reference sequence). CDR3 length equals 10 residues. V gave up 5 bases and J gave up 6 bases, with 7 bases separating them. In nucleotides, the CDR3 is TGTGCCTGGCAGCTAGATGGCTACACCTTC. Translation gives CAWQLDGYTF.

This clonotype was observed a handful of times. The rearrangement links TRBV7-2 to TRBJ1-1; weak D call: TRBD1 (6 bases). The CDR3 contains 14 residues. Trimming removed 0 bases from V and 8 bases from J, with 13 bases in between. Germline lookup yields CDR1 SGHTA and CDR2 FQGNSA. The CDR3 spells CASSLAGQREEAFF. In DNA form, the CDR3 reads TGTGCCAGCAGCTTAGCCGGACAGAGAGAGGAAGCTTTCTTT. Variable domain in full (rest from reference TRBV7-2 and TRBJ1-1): GAGVSQSPSNKVTEKGKDVELRCDPISGHTALYWYRQSLGQGLEFLIYFQGNSAPDKSGLPSDRFSAERTGGSVSTLTIQRTQQEDSAVYLCASSLAGQREEAFFGQGTRLTVV.

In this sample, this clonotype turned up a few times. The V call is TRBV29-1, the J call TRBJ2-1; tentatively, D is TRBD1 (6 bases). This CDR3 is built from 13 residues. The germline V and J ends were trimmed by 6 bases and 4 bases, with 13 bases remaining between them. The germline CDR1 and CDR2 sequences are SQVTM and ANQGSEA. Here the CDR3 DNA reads TGCAGCGTCGCAGGGGAGCGGTACAATGAGCAGTTCTTC. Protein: CSVAGERYNEQFF.

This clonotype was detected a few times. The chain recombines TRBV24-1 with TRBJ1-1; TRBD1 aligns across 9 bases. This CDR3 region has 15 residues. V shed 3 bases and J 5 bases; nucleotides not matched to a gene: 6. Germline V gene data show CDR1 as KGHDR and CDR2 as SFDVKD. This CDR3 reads CATSDPGQGETEAFF. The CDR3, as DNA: TGTGCCACCAGTGATCCGGGACAGGGAGAAACTGAAGCTTTCTTT.

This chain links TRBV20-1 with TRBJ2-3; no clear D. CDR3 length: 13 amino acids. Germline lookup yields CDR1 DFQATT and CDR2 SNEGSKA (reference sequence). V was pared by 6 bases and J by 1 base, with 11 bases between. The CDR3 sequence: CSASVPGTDTQYF. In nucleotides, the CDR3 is TGCAGTGCGAGTGTGCCGGGCACAGATACGCAGTATTTT.

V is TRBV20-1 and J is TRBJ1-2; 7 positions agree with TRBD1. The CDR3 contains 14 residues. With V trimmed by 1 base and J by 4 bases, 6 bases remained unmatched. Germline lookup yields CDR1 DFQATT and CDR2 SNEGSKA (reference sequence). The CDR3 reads CSARVQGISYGYTF. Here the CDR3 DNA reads TGCAGTGCTAGAGTACAGGGGATTAGCTATGGCTACACCTTC.

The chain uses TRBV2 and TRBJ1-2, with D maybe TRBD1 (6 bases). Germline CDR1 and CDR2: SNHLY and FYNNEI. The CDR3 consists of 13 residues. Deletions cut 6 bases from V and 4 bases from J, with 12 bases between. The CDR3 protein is CASSAGQSYGYTF. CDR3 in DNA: TGTGCCAGCAGCGCCGGACAGTCCTATGGCTACACCTTC.

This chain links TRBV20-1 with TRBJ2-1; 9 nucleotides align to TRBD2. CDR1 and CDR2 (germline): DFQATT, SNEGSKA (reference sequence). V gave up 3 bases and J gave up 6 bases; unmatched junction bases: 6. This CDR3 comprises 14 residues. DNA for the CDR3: TGCAGTGCTAGGGATAGCGGGAGCTCCAATGAGCAGTTCTTC. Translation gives CSARDSGSSNEQFF.

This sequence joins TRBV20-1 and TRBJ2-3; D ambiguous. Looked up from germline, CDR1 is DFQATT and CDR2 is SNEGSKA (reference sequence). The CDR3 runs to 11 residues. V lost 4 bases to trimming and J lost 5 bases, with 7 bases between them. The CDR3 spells CSATHQDTQYF. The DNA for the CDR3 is TGCAGTGCTACTCATCAAGATACGCAGTATTTT.

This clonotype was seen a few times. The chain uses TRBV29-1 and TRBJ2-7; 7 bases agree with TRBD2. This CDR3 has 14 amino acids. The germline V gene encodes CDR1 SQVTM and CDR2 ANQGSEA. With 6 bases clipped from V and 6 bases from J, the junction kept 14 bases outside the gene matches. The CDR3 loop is CSVAEKSGILEQYF. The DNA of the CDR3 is TGCAGCGTGGCCGAGAAGAGCGGGATACTCGAGCAGTACTTC.

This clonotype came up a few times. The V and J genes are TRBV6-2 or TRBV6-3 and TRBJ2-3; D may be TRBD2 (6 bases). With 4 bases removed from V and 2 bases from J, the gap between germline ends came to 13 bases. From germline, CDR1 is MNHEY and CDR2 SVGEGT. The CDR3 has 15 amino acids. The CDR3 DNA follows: TGTGCCAGCAGTTCGTCCGGAGGGGACACAGATACGCAGTATTTT. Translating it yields CASSSSGGDTDTQYF.

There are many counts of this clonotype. Written as DNA, the CDR3 is TGTGCCAGCAGCCAAGGTGGGGATCGGACCCAGTACTTC. Translated: CASSQGGDRTQYF. The J gene is TRBJ2-5, the V gene TRBV7-9; D gene uncertain. The V end was cut by 5 bases, the J end by 7 bases, with 14 bases between. Germline V gene data show CDR1 as SEHNR and CDR2 as FQNEAQ (reference sequence). The CDR3 consists of 13 residues.

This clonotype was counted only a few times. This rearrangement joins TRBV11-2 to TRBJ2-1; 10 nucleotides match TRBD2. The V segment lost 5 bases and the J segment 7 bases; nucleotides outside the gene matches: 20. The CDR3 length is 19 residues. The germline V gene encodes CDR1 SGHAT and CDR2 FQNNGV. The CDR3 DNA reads TGTGCCAGCAGCCCACGGTCTAGCGGGAGTAGTGGTTTAGGGAATGAGCAGTTCTTC. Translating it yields CASSPRSSGSSGLGNEQFF.

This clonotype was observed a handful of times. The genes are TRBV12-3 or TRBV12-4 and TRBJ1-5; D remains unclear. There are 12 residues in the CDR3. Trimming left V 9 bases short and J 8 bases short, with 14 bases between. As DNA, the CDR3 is TGTGCCAGTTCCGGACCGGCGAAGCCCCAGCATTTT. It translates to CASSGPAKPQHF.